This T cell receptor (beta chain) was observed in a study of cytomegalovirus exposure and HLA in healthy donors. Points from the study as a whole: The tendency of first-cohort TCR clusters to co-occur in the 100 to 150 validation repertoires emerged from a later analysis. The classifier, whose performance was assessed in both the original and validation cohorts, reportedly diagnosed cytomegalovirus status with high specificity and sensitivity. It was confirmed in vitro that a few of the CMV-associated chains were specific for CMV antigens.

As to this clone: Its specificity is unknown.

The assay was immunoSEQ multiplex PCR, and TCRdb's table has in-frame clones only and misses some. In the table there are hundreds of thousands of clones, roughly 87% of which are singletons. Separate from the approximately 720-subject first cohort was the roughly 130-subject validation cohort, to which the donors belonged. Trimming pared 6 bases from V and 5 bases from J, leaving 17 bases between. Germline CDR1 LNHDA, CDR2 SQIVND (reference sequence). The CDR3 is 15 residues long. The chain carries TRBV19 and TRBJ2-1, with D uncertain. What was sequenced was PBMCs. The clonotype comes from a man between 18 and 35 years old in good health and CMV-seropositive. In DNA, the CDR3 is TGTGCCAGTAGGGTTATAGCTACACCCAACAATGAGCAGTTCTTC. This codes for CASRVIATPNNEQFF.